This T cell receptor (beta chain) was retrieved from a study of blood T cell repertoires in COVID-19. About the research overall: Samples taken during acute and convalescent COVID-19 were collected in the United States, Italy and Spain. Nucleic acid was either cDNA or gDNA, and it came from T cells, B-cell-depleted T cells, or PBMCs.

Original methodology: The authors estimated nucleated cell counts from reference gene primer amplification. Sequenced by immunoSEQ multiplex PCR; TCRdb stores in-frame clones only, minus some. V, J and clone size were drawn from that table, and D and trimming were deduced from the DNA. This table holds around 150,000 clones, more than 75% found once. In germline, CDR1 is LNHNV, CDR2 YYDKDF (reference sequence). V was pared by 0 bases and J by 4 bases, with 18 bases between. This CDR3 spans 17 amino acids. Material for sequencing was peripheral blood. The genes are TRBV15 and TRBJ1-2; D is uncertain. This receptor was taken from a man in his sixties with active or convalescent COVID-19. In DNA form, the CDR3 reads TGTGCCACCAGCAGAGATCGCGGCCAAGTCATCGCCTATGGCTACACCTTC. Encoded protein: CATSRDRGQVIAYGYTF.